Listed here is a single TCR beta chain. Its antigen remains unidentified. An end of the junction differs from the germline gene, which may be a read error. This specimen belongs to a study of blood T cell repertoires in COVID-19 (TCRdb year 2020). For the study in its entirety: The collaborator samples originated in the United States, Italy and Spain and spanned the acute and convalescent phases of COVID-19. The material from the prospective study consisted of cDNA or gDNA derived from T cells, B-cell-depleted T cells, or PBMCs. The dataset comprised deeply sampled blood TCRbeta repertoires from subjects exposed to, actively infected with, or recovered from COVID-19. A freely available public database, intended as a resource for researchers studying the immune response to SARS-CoV-2, is where the repertoires were released. The samples were drawn from the first 160 participants of the ongoing ImmuneRACE study and from more than 1,000 subjects provided by 6 global collaborators. Sample metadata almost always included a de-identified subject ID, COVID-19 status, age in years and sex. Where available, HLA class I and class II types were obtained from metadata supplied by the sample provider rather than from assay-based typing.

TCRbeta CDR3 regions were amplified from genomic DNA using the immunoSEQ Assay, a bias-controlled multiplex PCR. Under the source paper's analysis protocol: Within the assay, amplification of reference gene primers was used to estimate how many nucleated cells each sample contained. To quantify the absolute abundance of each unique TCRbeta CDR3 rearrangement, sequence reads were collapsed and filtered. For each sample, productive Simpson clonality was calculated by taking the square root of Simpson's diversity index across productive rearrangements. What TCRdb holds here is the immuneACCESS table cut down to in-frame rearrangements. Part of the clones is not present; checked against another copy, under half of the missing clones reflect an unresolved V gene, and the others are unexplained. The V and J calls and clone size were taken over from that table, and D and trimming were inferred from the DNA. This sample has about 320,000 clones in its table, and around 88% of those were observed once. The ten largest clones capture 1.5% to 2% of the sample.

The CDR3, cysteine through phenylalanine, is 14 amino acids long. The retained sequence is limited to the CDR3, 42 bases, with the frame set at the first base. CDR1 and CDR2 are drawn from the germline V gene (reference sequence): PRHDT, FYEKMQ. At one collaborating source in Seattle, patients were enrolled during active infection and were followed longitudinally through the course of disease. Each collaborating institution followed its own protocols to collect whole blood in K2EDTA tubes. For TCRbeta analysis, collaborators shipped samples in one of three forms: frozen whole blood, isolated PBMCs, or DNA extracted from either of those sample types. Study-wide conclusions, independent of this receptor: Clinical and demographic metadata were provided uncurated, with the amount varying by source and participant.

Source material: peripheral blood. The sequence came from a woman under 40 with COVID-19, enrolled during active disease. The chain is encoded by TRBV13 joined to TRBJ2-3; TRBD2 is a weak D gene call, 5 bases matching. The sequenced DNA: TGTGCCAGCACCTTAGGACTCGGAGCAGATACGCAGTATTTT. Translation gives CASTLGLGADTQYF.